This T cell receptor (beta chain) is from a study of cytomegalovirus exposure and HLA in healthy donors. This clone was seen once. Its specificity is not known. The study's findings and limits: Researchers left out some V segments, among them TRBV6-2 and TRBV6-3, as indistinguishable. For most TCR beta V segments, an earlier analysis put the productive rate at about 87% or about 30% of the time.

Germline V gene lookup returns CDR1 SGHTS and CDR2 YDEGEE. The CDR3 is made up of 15 amino acids. V lost 4 bases to trimming and J lost 0 bases; unmatched junction nucleotides: 5. The PCR ran on 60 Vbeta and 13 Jbeta primers. TCRdb's table, derived via immunoSEQ multiplex PCR, lists solely in-frame clones and lacks some. The sample lists fewer than 150,000 clones, over 65% occurring once. The gene calls are TRBV5-8 and TRBJ2-3; 7 bases are a match to TRBD1. The specimen was PBMCs. The sequence came from a woman aged 50 to 60 in good health and CMV-seropositive. The CDR3 DNA is TGTGCCAGCAGCCCCGACAGGGCTAGCACAGATACGCAGTATTTT. This encodes CASSPDRASTDTQYF. The whole variable domain, remainder taken from reference TRBV5-8 and TRBJ2-3, is EAGVTQSPTHLIKTRGQQATLRCSPISGHTSVYWYQQALGLGLQFLLWYDEGEERNRGNFPPRFSGRQFPNYSSELNVNALELEDSALYLCASSPDRASTDTQYFGPGTRLTVL.